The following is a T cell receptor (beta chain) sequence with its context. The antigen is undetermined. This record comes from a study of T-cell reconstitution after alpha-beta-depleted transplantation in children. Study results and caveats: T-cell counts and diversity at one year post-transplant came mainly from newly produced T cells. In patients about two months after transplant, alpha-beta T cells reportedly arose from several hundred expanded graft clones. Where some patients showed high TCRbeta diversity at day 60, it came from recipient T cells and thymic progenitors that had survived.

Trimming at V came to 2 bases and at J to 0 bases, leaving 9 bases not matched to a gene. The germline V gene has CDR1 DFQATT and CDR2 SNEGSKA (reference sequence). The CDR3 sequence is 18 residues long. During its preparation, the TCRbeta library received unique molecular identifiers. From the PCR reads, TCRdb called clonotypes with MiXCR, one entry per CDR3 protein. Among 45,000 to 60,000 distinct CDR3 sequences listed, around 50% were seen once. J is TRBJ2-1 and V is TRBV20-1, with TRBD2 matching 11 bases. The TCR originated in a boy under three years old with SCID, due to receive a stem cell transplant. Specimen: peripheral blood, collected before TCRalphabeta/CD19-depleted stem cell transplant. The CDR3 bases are TGCAGTGCTAGAATCCCCACTAGCGGGGGTCGCTCCTACAATGAGCAGTTCTTC. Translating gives CSARIPTSGGRSYNEQFF.